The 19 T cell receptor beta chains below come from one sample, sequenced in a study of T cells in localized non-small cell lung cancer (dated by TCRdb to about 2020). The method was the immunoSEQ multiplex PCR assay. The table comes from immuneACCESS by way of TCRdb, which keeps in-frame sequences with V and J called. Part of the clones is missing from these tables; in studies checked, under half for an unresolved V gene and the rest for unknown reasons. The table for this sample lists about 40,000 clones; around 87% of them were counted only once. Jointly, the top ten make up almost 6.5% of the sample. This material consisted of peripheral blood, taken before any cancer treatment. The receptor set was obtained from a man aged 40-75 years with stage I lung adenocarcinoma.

The CDR3 is CASSSWTSGRTYNEQFF. The DNA of the CDR3 is TGTGCCAGCAGCTCGTGGACTAGCGGGAGAACCTACAATGAGCAGTTCTTC. This chain links TRBV7-9 with TRBJ2-1; TRBD2 matches at 13 bases. The germline CDR1 and CDR2 sequences are SEHNR and FQNEAQ (reference sequence). This CDR3 is built from 17 residues. Trimming removed 4 bases from V and 2 bases from J; junction bases left unmatched: 5.

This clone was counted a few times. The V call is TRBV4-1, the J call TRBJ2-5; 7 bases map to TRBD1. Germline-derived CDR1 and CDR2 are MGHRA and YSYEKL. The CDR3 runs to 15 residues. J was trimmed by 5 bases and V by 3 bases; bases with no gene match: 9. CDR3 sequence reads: CASSHRQGRGETQYF. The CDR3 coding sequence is TGCGCCAGCAGCCATAGACAGGGTAGGGGGGAGACCCAGTACTTC.

DNA for the CDR3: TGTGCCAGCTCACCTCAGACAGGGTCCCAGCATTTT. Amino acids: CASSPQTGSQHF. The chain employs TRBV18 and TRBJ1-5; 7 bases map to TRBD1. CDR3 length equals 12 residues. V lost 3 bases and J lost 11; bases outside the gene matches: 4. The germline CDR1 and CDR2 sequences are KGHSH and LQKENI.

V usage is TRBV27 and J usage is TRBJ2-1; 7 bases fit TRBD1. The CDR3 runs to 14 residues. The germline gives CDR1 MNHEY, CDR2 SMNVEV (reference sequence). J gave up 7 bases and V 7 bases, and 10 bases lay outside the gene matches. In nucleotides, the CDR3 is TGTGCCAGCACGTTTTTGGACAGGAGGAATGAGCAGTTCTTC. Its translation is CASTFLDRRNEQFF.

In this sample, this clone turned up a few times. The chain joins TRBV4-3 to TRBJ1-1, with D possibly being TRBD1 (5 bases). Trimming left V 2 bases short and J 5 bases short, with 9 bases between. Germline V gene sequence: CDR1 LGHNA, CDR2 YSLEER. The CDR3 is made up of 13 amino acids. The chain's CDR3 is CASSQLGGTEAFF. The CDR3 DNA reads TGCGCCAGCAGCCAACTTGGGGGGACTGAAGCTTTCTTT.

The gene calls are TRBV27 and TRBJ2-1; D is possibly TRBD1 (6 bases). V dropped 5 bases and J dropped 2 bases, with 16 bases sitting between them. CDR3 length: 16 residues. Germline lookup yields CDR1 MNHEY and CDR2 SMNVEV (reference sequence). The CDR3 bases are TGTGCCAGCAGTATCCTCCAGGGGTTCCCCTACAATGAGCAGTTCTTC. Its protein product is CASSILQGFPYNEQFF.

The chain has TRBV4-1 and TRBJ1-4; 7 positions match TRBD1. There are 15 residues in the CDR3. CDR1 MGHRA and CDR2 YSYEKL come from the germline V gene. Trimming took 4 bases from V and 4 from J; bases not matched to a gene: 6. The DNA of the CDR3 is TGCGCCAGCAGCCTCCAGGACAGGCTTAATGAAAAACTGTTTTTT. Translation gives CASSLQDRLNEKLFF.

The CDR3 here is CASSLNLVSVGTEAFF. The CDR3 nucleotides read TGTGCCAGCAGCTTAAACTTAGTAAGTGTGGGGACTGAAGCTTTCTTT. The chain links TRBV11-2 to TRBJ1-1; no clear D. This CDR3 spans 16 amino acids. The V gene lost 2 bases and the J gene lost 5 bases, with 18 bases spanning the gap. CDR1 is SGHAT, CDR2 FQNNGV, per germline.

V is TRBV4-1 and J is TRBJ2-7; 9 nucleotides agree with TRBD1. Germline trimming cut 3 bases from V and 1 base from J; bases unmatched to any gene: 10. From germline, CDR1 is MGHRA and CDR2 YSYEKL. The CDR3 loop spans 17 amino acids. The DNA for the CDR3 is TGCGCCAGCAGCCAGGACAGGGGACAGCGCGGATCCTACGAGCAGTACTTC. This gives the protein CASSQDRGQRGSYEQYF.

The chain's CDR3 is CASTSGLVEETQYF. In DNA form, the CDR3 reads TGCGCCAGCACATCGGGACTAGTCGAAGAGACCCAGTACTTC. This sequence joins TRBV5-1 and TRBJ2-5, with 8 positions matching TRBD2. The CDR3 is 14 residues long. V lost 6 bases, J lost 3 bases, and 7 bases stayed unmatched. CDR1 is SGHRS and CDR2 is YFSETQ in the germline V gene.

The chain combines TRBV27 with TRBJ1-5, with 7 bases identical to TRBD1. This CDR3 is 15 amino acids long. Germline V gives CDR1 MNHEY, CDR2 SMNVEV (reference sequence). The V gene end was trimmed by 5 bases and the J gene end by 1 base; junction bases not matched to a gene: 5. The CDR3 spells CASSRQGMSNQPQHF. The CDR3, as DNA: TGTGCCAGCAGTCGACAGGGCATGAGCAATCAGCCCCAGCATTTT.

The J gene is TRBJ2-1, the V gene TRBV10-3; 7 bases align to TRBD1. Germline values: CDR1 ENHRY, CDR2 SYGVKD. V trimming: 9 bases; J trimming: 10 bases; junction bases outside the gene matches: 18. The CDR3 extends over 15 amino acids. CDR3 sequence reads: CAIRETGSKPNEQFF. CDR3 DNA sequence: TGTGCCATAAGGGAGACAGGGTCAAAACCCAACGAGCAGTTCTTC.

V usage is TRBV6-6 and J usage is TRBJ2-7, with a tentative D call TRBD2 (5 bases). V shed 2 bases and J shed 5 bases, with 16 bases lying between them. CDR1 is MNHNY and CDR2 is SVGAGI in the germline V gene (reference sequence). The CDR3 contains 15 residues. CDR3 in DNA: TGTGCCAGCAGTTACCGTCGTCTAGCAGTGAACGAGCAGTACTTC. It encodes CASSYRRLAVNEQYF.

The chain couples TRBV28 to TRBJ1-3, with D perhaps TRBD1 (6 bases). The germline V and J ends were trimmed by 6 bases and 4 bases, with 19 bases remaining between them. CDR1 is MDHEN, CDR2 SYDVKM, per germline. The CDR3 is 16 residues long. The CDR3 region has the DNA TGTGCCAGCAGCCTACAGGGCCTCCACTCGGGAAACACCATATATTTT. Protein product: CASSLQGLHSGNTIYF.

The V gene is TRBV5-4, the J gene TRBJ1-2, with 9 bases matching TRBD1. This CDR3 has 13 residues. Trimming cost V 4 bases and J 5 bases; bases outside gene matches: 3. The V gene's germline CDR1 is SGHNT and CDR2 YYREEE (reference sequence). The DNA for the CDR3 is TGTGCCAGCAGCGTGGGACAGGGTTATGGCTACACCTTC. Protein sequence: CASSVGQGYGYTF.

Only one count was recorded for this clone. The CDR3 nucleotides read TGTGCCAGCAGCCCCCGGCAGGTATTGGAGCAGCCCCAGCATTTT. This gives the protein CASSPRQVLEQPQHF. The chain joins TRBV21-1 to TRBJ1-5. TRBV21-1 is a pseudogene segment. The CDR3 sequence is 15 residues long.

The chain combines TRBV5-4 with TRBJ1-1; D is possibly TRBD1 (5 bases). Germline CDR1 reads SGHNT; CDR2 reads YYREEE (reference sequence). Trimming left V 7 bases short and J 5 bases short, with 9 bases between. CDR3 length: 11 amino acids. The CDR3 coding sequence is TGTGCCAGCGGGGCGCGGACTGAAGCTTTCTTT. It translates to CASGARTEAFF.

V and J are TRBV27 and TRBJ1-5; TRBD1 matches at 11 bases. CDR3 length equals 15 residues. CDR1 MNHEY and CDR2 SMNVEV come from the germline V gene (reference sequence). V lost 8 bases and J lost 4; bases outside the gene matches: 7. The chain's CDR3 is CASGTGQGVNQPQHF. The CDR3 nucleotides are TGTGCCAGCGGAACGGGACAGGGGGTGAATCAGCCCCAGCATTTT.

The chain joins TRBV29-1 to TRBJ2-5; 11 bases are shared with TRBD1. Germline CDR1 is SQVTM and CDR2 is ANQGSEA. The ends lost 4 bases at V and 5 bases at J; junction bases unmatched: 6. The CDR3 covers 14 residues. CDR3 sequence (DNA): TGCAGCGTTGGTAGGAGGGACAGGGGGGAGACCCAGTACTTC. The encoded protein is CSVGRRDRGETQYF.